Listed below are T cell receptor beta chains from one sample, sequenced in a study of blood T cell repertoires in COVID-19. Only in-frame clones appear in the TCRdb table, and some are missing; sequencing was by immunoSEQ multiplex PCR. The data contain 95,000 to 150,000 clones, 82% of them singletons. The sample taken for sequencing was peripheral blood. Receptors originate from a woman between 65 and 79 years old with acute or convalescent COVID-19. CDR3s include the opening cysteine and the closing phenylalanine or tryptophan. The D gene is left open where the match is weak. Not all rows give a size; the values are once, few, many and, for expanded clones, a class.

V	size	J	D	CDR3	DNA
TRBV5-5	-	TRBJ2-3	TRBD1	CASSRWTGSTDTQYF	TGTGCCAGCAGCAGATGGACAGGGAGCACAGATACGCAGTATTTT
TRBV6-2/TRBV6-3	few	TRBJ1-5	-	CASSYANQPQHF	TGTGCCAGCAGTTACGCGAACCAGCCCCAGCATTTT
TRBV6-5	-	TRBJ2-7	-	CASSFGGAYEQYF	TGTGCCAGCAGTTTCGGCGGAGCCTACGAGCAGTACTTC
TRBV10-3	once	TRBJ1-1	-	CAIGDIQGTEAFF	TGTGCCATCGGGGACATACAGGGCACTGAAGCTTTCTTT
TRBV5-1	-	TRBJ2-2	TRBD2	CASSSRGGPNTGELFF	TGCGCCAGCAGCTCCCGGGGGGGGCCGAACACCGGGGAGCTGTTTTTT
TRBV5-1	-	TRBJ2-2	-	CASTPTATGELFF	TGCGCCAGCACCCCGACAGCCACCGGGGAGCTGTTTTTT
TRBV30	-	TRBJ1-1	-	CAWTGGVGNTEAFF	TGTGCCTGGACGGGGGGAGTAGGGAACACTGAAGCTTTCTTT
TRBV7-8	-	TRBJ2-1	TRBD2	CASSRLGGGPLF	TGTGCCAGCAGCCGGCTTGGCGGGGGGCCCCTCTTC
TRBV2	-	TRBJ2-5	TRBD2	CASSAGLAGETQYF	TGTGCCAGCAGCGCCGGACTAGCGGGAGAGACCCAGTACTTC
TRBV19	-	TRBJ1-1	-	CASSSGARLNTEAFF	TGTGCCAGTAGTTCAGGGGCAAGGCTGAACACTGAAGCTTTCTTT
TRBV9	-	TRBJ2-5	TRBD1	CASSARGQGWETQYF	TGTGCCAGCAGCGCCCGGGGACAGGGGTGGGAGACCCAGTACTTC
TRBV19	few	TRBJ1-6	-	CASSRQSSYNSPLHF	TGTGCCAGTAGTAGACAGAGCTCCTATAATTCACCCCTCCACTTT
TRBV3-1/TRBV3-2	-	TRBJ1-2	-	CASSQDPDGLYGYTF	TGTGCCAGCAGCCAAGATCCCGACGGACTCTATGGCTACACCTTC
TRBV24-1	-	TRBJ2-2	-	CATSEATLGQAETGELFF	TGTGCCACCAGTGAGGCGACTCTGGGACAAGCGGAAACCGGGGAGCTGTTTTTT
TRBV11-2	-	TRBJ1-2	-	CASSRWSRDFYGYTF	TGTGCCAGCAGCCGCTGGTCTCGGGACTTCTATGGCTACACCTTC
TRBV5-1	-	TRBJ2-2	TRBD1	CASSSGQGESGELFF	TGCGCCAGCAGCTCTGGACAGGGTGAAAGCGGGGAGCTGTTTTTT